This T cell receptor (beta chain) derives from a study of blood T cell repertoires in COVID-19. Germline V gene lookup returns CDR1 SGHRS and CDR2 YFSETQ. The CDR3 has 16 amino acids. V lost 0 bases, J lost 2 bases, and 13 bases lay in between. The sample holds one count of this clone. Clones were read by immunoSEQ multiplex PCR, and TCRdb kept only the in-frame ones, dropping some. Among some 70,000 clones, 76% were seen once, and the ten largest hold 14% to 15%. V usage is TRBV5-1 and J usage is TRBJ2-3; tentative D call: TRBD2 (6 bases). Input material: peripheral blood. The sequence derives from a man between 60 and 75 years old with COVID-19, enrolled during active disease. The CDR3 sequence is CASSLAASADTDTQYF. CDR3 DNA sequence: TGCGCCAGCAGCTTGGCCGCTAGCGCAGACACAGATACGCAGTATTTT.